The 29 T cell receptor beta chains given below trace back to one sample, sequenced in a study of cytomegalovirus exposure and HLA in healthy donors. Primers included in the PCR were 60 Vbeta and 13 Jbeta primers. Data came from immunoSEQ multiplex PCR; TCRdb stores just in-frame clones and leaves some out. The sample carries under 200,000 clones, roughly 84% recorded once. What was sequenced was PBMCs. The receptors derive from a man aged 25-40 years in good health and CMV-seronegative.

Concerning this clone: Other DNA sequences from this sample encode an identical CDR3 as well. This chain joins TRBV27 and TRBJ2-7, with D tentatively TRBD2 (6 bases). The V end lost 3 bases, the J end lost 6 bases, and 9 bases lay between the germline ends. The CDR3 has 12 residues. The germline gives CDR1 MNHEY, CDR2 SMNVEV (reference sequence). CDR3 DNA: TGTGCCAGCAGTTTGGGAGGATCCGAGCAGTACTTC. Translating gives CASSLGGSEQYF.

The rearrangement uses TRBV4-3 and TRBJ2-7; D is possibly TRBD2 (6 bases). Deletions cut 0 bases from V and 4 bases from J, with 25 bases between. The CDR3 is 19 residues long. Per the germline V gene, CDR1 is LGHNA and CDR2 is YSLEER. CDR3 sequence (DNA): TGCGCCAGCAGCCAAGATCACTCCCCCTTCGCGGGGCGCACGTACGAGCAGTACTTC. This translates into CASSQDHSPFAGRTYEQYF.

There are a few counts of this clone. V and J are TRBV4-1 and TRBJ1-3, with D possibly matching TRBD1 (5 bases). CDR3 length: 14 residues. Germline CDR1 is MGHRA and CDR2 is YSYEKL. The germline V and J ends were trimmed by 0 bases and 8 bases, with 11 bases remaining between them. Here the CDR3 DNA reads TGCGCCAGCAGCCAAGAGCGCGGGGGTTACACCATATATTTT. Its protein is CASSQERGGYTIYF.

The chain uses TRBV6-6 and TRBJ1-1; 8 positions match TRBD1. This CDR3 has 13 amino acids. After removal of 7 bases from V and 2 bases from J, the junction contained 3 bases not matched to a gene. Germline-derived CDR1 and CDR2 are MNHNY and SVGAGI (reference sequence). In nucleotides, the CDR3 is TGTGCCAGCACTCCAGGGGGCAACACTGAAGCTTTCTTT. Its translation is CASTPGGNTEAFF.

The V gene is TRBV20-1, the J gene TRBJ1-2; 9 bases match TRBD1. The germline V gene encodes CDR1 DFQATT and CDR2 SNEGSKA (reference sequence). There are 11 residues in the CDR3. The CDR3 nucleotides read TGCAGAGCCGGGACAGGGACAACTTACACCTTC. Protein: CRAGTGTTYTF.

V gene TRBV19 combines with J gene TRBJ2-3; D gene uncertain. CDR3 length equals 11 residues. The V end was cut by 7 bases, the J end by 6 bases, with 8 bases between. The V gene's germline CDR1 is LNHDA and CDR2 SQIVND (reference sequence). CDR3 nucleotides: TGTGCCAGTACCGCGGCGGATACGCAGTATTTT. Encoded protein: CASTAADTQYF.

The genes are TRBV19 and TRBJ1-4; unclear D gene. This CDR3 is 17 amino acids long. The germline V gene has CDR1 LNHDA and CDR2 SQIVND (reference sequence). The V end lost 1 base, the J end lost 0 bases, and 12 bases lay between the germline ends. The CDR3 bases are TGTGCCAGTAGTATAGGTTTGGCAGGCCCAACTAATGAAAAACTGTTTTTT. Amino acids: CASSIGLAGPTNEKLFF.

This rearrangement joins TRBV5-6 to TRBJ1-5; a possible D gene is TRBD1 (6 bases). The CDR3 length is 16 residues. From germline, CDR1 is SGHDT and CDR2 YYEEEE. Between the trimmed V and J ends, which lost 2 bases and 7 bases, there was a span of 19 bases. CDR3 protein: CASSLWSQGIFQPQHF. The CDR3 nucleotides are TGTGCCAGCAGCTTATGGTCTCAGGGGATATTCCAGCCCCAGCATTTT.

The rearrangement joins TRBV2 to TRBJ2-7; D possibly corresponds to TRBD2 (6 bases). V was cut by 5 bases and J by 6 bases, with 11 bases left in between. Germline values: CDR1 SNHLY, CDR2 FYNNEI. The CDR3 has 12 amino acids. The CDR3 reads CASSRSGGEQYF. CDR3 DNA sequence: TGTGCCAGCAGTCGATCCGGGGGCGAGCAGTACTTC.

This clone appeared a few times. The gene calls are TRBV6-1 and TRBJ2-3; maybe TRBD2 (5 bases). From germline, CDR1 is MNHNS and CDR2 SASEGT. The CDR3 has 16 residues. The germline V and J ends were trimmed by 0 bases and 3 bases, with 13 bases remaining between them. Written as DNA, the CDR3 is TGTGCCAGCAGTGAAGCCGGAGGCTCCACTACAGATACGCAGTATTTT. Translating gives CASSEAGGSTTDTQYF.

The rearrangement joins TRBV7-2 to TRBJ1-2; possible D gene TRBD1, 6 bases. Germline CDR1 reads SGHTA; CDR2 reads FQGNSA. The length of the CDR3 is 15 residues. The germline V and J ends were trimmed by 5 bases and 2 bases, with 15 bases remaining between them. The CDR3 bases are TGTGCCAGCAGCCGCGGCGGGGGGCAAAACTATGGCTACACCTTC. It encodes CASSRGGGQNYGYTF.

The chain is built from TRBV13 and TRBJ2-7; 10 bases are a match to TRBD1. The CDR3 covers 15 residues. Looked up from germline, CDR1 is PRHDT and CDR2 is FYEKMQ (reference sequence). Trimming took 0 bases from V and 6 from J; bases not matched to a gene: 5. The CDR3 region is CASSLGPGQGFEQYF. In nucleotides, the CDR3 is TGTGCCAGCAGCTTAGGCCCGGGACAGGGGTTCGAGCAGTACTTC.

V gene TRBV9 combines with J gene TRBJ2-3; D is undetermined. The V gene lost 0 bases and the J gene lost 5 bases, with 10 bases spanning the gap. This CDR3 comprises 14 residues. The germline CDR1 and CDR2 sequences are SGDLS and YYNGEE. Written as DNA, the CDR3 is TGTGCCAGCAGCGTAGTTGAGCTCGGAGATACGCAGTATTTT. Its protein product is CASSVVELGDTQYF.

The CDR3 here is CASSTTPGDTQYF. CDR3 coding DNA: TGTGCCAGCAGCACAACCCCGGGAGATACGCAGTATTTT. V gene TRBV9 combines with J gene TRBJ2-3; unclear D gene. Germline values: CDR1 SGDLS, CDR2 YYNGEE. The CDR3 is made up of 13 amino acids. V lost 4 bases to trimming and J lost 5 bases, with 11 bases between them.

J is TRBJ1-2 and V is TRBV28; D remains ambiguous. This CDR3 region has 14 residues. The germline V gene has CDR1 MDHEN and CDR2 SYDVKM. V lost 2 bases and J 8 bases, leaving 15 bases between the germline ends. The CDR3 region has the DNA TGTGCCAGCAGTTTAGAGGGCCGCCGGGGAGGCTACACCTTC. This sequence encodes CASSLEGRRGGYTF.

The CDR3 region is CASSYRDSIETQYF. The CDR3, as DNA: TGTGCCAGCAGTTACCGGGACAGCATAGAGACCCAGTACTTC. This chain connects TRBV27 to TRBJ2-5; TRBD1 matches at 7 bases. The ends lost 4 bases at V and 4 bases at J; junction bases unmatched: 6. The CDR3 has 14 amino acids. CDR1 and CDR2 from the germline V gene are MNHEY and SMNVEV (reference sequence).

The chain is built from TRBV4-3 and TRBJ2-3; 7 positions agree with TRBD2. V lost 0 bases and J lost 0; bases outside the gene matches: 6. This CDR3 region has 17 residues. The germline CDR1 and CDR2 sequences are LGHNA and YSLEER. The DNA for the CDR3 is TGCGCCAGCAGCCAAGAGTTTCCTAGCGGTAGCACAGATACGCAGTATTTT. It encodes CASSQEFPSGSTDTQYF.

The chain employs TRBV19 and TRBJ1-5, with D possibly matching TRBD1 (5 bases). Trimming removed 5 bases from V and 4 bases from J, with 21 bases in between. Per the germline V gene, CDR1 is LNHDA and CDR2 is SQIVND (reference sequence). There are 17 residues in the CDR3. The CDR3 nucleotides are TGTGCCAGTAGTCCCCGGGACGGAGGGATGGGGAATCAGCCCCAGCATTTT. Translating it yields CASSPRDGGMGNQPQHF.

As concerns this clone: Within the sample, other DNA sequences also encode this same CDR3. The genes are TRBV28 and TRBJ1-5, with TRBD1 as a possible D gene (6 bases). Trimming took 6 bases from V and 4 from J, leaving 7 bases between them. The CDR3 has 12 residues. Germline V gives CDR1 MDHEN, CDR2 SYDVKM. Written as DNA, the CDR3 is TGTGCCAGCAGAACAGGGAATCAGCCCCAGCATTTT. Amino acid sequence: CASRTGNQPQHF.

This clone was seen a handful of times. V usage is TRBV7-2 and J usage is TRBJ1-3, with D tentatively TRBD1 (5 bases). Germline loops: CDR1 SGHTA, CDR2 FQGNSA. Trimming removed 2 bases from V and 0 bases from J, with 14 bases in between. The CDR3 runs 17 residues. The CDR3 reads CASSLTGGYSSGNTIYF. The CDR3 region has the DNA TGTGCCAGCAGCTTAACGGGGGGGTACTCCTCTGGAAACACCATATATTTT.

The chain carries TRBV10-2 and TRBJ2-2; D is perhaps TRBD1 (5 bases). In germline, CDR1 is WSHSY, CDR2 SAAADI. V dropped 8 bases and J dropped 0 bases, with 10 bases sitting between them. This CDR3 contains 14 residues. CDR3 protein: CASRRQTNTGELFF. The CDR3 DNA sequence: TGCGCCAGCCGTCGACAGACGAACACCGGGGAGCTGTTTTTT.

The V call is TRBV6-5, the J call TRBJ1-1; 8 nucleotides line up with TRBD1. V shed 5 bases, J shed 5 bases, and the junction held 1 base outside the gene matches. The CDR3 loop spans 12 amino acids. Germline V lookup: CDR1 MNHEY, CDR2 SVGAGI. The CDR3 sequence is CASSNRGTEAFF. CDR3 coding DNA: TGTGCCAGCAGTAACAGGGGGACTGAAGCTTTCTTT.

CDR3 residues: CASSPQRPGFDYEQYF. The CDR3 DNA follows: TGTGCCAGCTCACCCCAACGCCCGGGATTTGATTACGAGCAGTACTTC. This sequence joins TRBV18 and TRBJ2-5; TRBD2 is a possible D gene (5 bases). The J call may be incorrect, as the DNA end agrees better with TRBJ2-7. Germline CDR1 is KGHSH and CDR2 is LQKENI. The CDR3 loop spans 16 amino acids.

The rearrangement links TRBV5-4 to TRBJ1-6; D call uncertain. The CDR3 has 15 residues. V was pared by 0 bases and J by 3 bases, with 7 bases between. The germline V gene has CDR1 SGHNT and CDR2 YYREEE (reference sequence). CDR3: CASSLERNYNSPLHF. CDR3 in DNA: TGTGCCAGCAGCTTGGAGCGGAACTATAATTCACCCCTCCACTTT.

V and J are TRBV30 and TRBJ1-2; 9 nucleotides line up with TRBD1. The CDR3 is 12 amino acids. The germline V gene encodes CDR1 GTSNPN and CDR2 SVGIG (reference sequence). V dropped 8 bases and J dropped 8; count of bases not matched to a gene: 9. This CDR3 is CAEQPGTGGYTF. The CDR3 coding sequence is TGTGCCGAACAACCCGGGACAGGGGGCTACACCTTC.

The sample holds a few counts of this clone. The chain uses TRBV7-8 and TRBJ2-2; 8 bases are a match to TRBD1. V lost 4 bases to trimming and J lost 0 bases; unmatched junction nucleotides: 4. Germline V lookup: CDR1 SGHVS, CDR2 FQNEAQ. This CDR3 spans 16 amino acids. The CDR3 here is CASSSHRGTNTGELFF. The CDR3 DNA reads TGTGCCAGCAGCTCACACAGGGGGACGAACACCGGGGAGCTGTTTTTT.

The chain combines TRBV11-2 with TRBJ2-5, with 11 nucleotides matching TRBD2. The V gene's germline CDR1 is SGHAT and CDR2 FQNNGV. V shed 4 bases, J shed 7 bases, and the junction held 11 bases outside the gene matches. This CDR3 contains 16 residues. The chain's CDR3 is CASSYTSGGYRATQYF. CDR3 nucleotides: TGTGCCAGCAGCTACACTAGCGGGGGCTACCGGGCGACCCAGTACTTC. The complete variable domain, with remaining parts taken from reference TRBV11-2 and TRBJ2-5, reads EAGVAQSPRYKIIEKRQSVAFWCNPISGHATLYWYQQILGQGPKLLIQFQNNGVVDDSQLPKDRFSAERLKGVDSTLKIQPAKLEDSAVYLCASSYTSGGYRATQYFGPGTRLLVL.

The chain's CDR3 is CASTGQGAGTGELFF. DNA of the CDR3: TGTGCCAGCACCGGACAGGGGGCGGGCACCGGGGAGCTGTTTTTT. The rearrangement joins TRBV2 to TRBJ2-2; 11 bases are shared with TRBD1. Germline values: CDR1 SNHLY, CDR2 FYNNEI. V dropped 7 bases and J dropped 4; count of bases not matched to a gene: 5. The CDR3 runs 15 residues.

V gene TRBV30 combines with J gene TRBJ2-4; 7 bases map to TRBD1. The germline V gene has CDR1 GTSNPN and CDR2 SVGIG (reference sequence). The CDR3 sequence is 11 residues long. The trim removed 4 bases at V and 8 bases at J, leaving 2 bases unmatched. CDR3 nucleotides: TGTGCCTGGACAGGGGGAGACATTCAGTACTTC. It specifies CAWTGGDIQYF.